A single sample is the source of the 2 T cell receptor beta chains below, sequenced in a study of T cell changes during pregnancy in multiple sclerosis. TCRdb keeps only in-frame clones here, not all; method: immunoSEQ multiplex PCR. Of about 46,000 clones listed, just under 95% are singletons. The sample here was CD8+ T cells from peripheral blood mononuclear cells, taken after pregnancy. Source of these receptors: a female donor with multiple sclerosis, enrolled in a pregnancy study.

The gene calls are TRBV6-4 and TRBJ2-3, with D maybe TRBD2 (5 bases). Trimming took 0 bases from V and 4 from J, leaving 14 bases between them. The germline V gene has CDR1 MRHNA and CDR2 SNTAGT. There are 16 residues in the CDR3. CDR3 residues: CASSDSAGAGADTQYF. The CDR3, as DNA: TGTGCCAGCAGTGACTCGGCGGGCGCCGGGGCAGATACGCAGTATTTT.

The chain uses TRBV6-6 and TRBJ1-5; D is unclear. Germline CDR1 MNHNY, CDR2 SVGAGI (reference sequence). The CDR3 spans 15 residues. The V gene lost 2 bases and the J gene lost 0 bases, with 8 bases spanning the gap. CDR3 bases: TGTGCCAGCAGTTACGGGCCTTATAGCAATCAGCCCCAGCATTTT. This translates into CASSYGPYSNQPQHF.